This is a list of T cell receptor beta chains from one sample in a study of memory CD4+ T cells and cytomegalovirus serostatus. Assay: immunoSEQ multiplex PCR; the TCRdb copy retains only in-frame clones and omits some. The sample carries around 45,000 clones, roughly 73% recorded once. The sequencing sample was made of memory CD4+ T cells from blood. These receptors all come from an adult in good health and CMV-seronegative. Each CDR3 is given with its conserved first and last residue. A D gene is named only where the DNA matches it firmly. Only some rows state a clone size, as once, few, many or a class for expanded clones.

j_gene,abundance,len,v_gene,d_gene,CDR3nt,CDR3aa
TRBJ1-4,once,12,TRBV27,NA,TGTGCCAGCAGTCAACGCAATGAAAAACTGTTTTTT,CASSQRNEKLFF
TRBJ1-2,NA,14,TRBV10-3,NA,TGTGCCATCAGTGTTCCGGATAACTCCGATGGCTACACCTTC,CAISVPDNSDGYTF
TRBJ2-1,NA,15,TRBV6-5,NA,TGTGCCAGCAGTTTCCAACAGGCTTCCTACAATGAGCAGTTCTTC,CASSFQQASYNEQFF
TRBJ2-5,NA,11,TRBV7-2,NA,TGTGCCAGCAGCTCCCAAGAGACCCAGTACTTC,CASSSQETQYF
TRBJ1-5,NA,14,TRBV2,NA,TGTGCCAGCAGGCAAACAGGGTCCAATCAGCCCCAGCATTTT,CASRQTGSNQPQHF
TRBJ2-2,NA,17,TRBV5-5,TRBD1,TGTGCCAGCAGCTTGTGGGCCTCAGGGGGCCGGACCGGGGAGCTGTTTTTT,CASSLWASGGRTGELFF
TRBJ1-6,few,13,TRBV7-3,TRBD1,TGTGCCAGCAGCAAGACAGGGTACTCACCCCTCCACTTT,CASSKTGYSPLHF
TRBJ1-2,NA,14,TRBV6-5,TRBD1,TGTGCCAGCAGTGCCACTGACAGGGGGCCTGGCTACACCTTC,CASSATDRGPGYTF
TRBJ2-1,NA,14,TRBV29-1,TRBD1,TGCAGCGTTGCGGGACAGGCCGACATTAATGAGCAGTTCTTC,CSVAGQADINEQFF
TRBJ2-7,NA,14,TRBV5-1,TRBD1,TGCGCCAGCAGCGGACAGGGCTTCCTTGACGAGCAGTACTTC,CASSGQGFLDEQYF
TRBJ1-6,NA,19,TRBV11-3,NA,TGTGCCAGCAGCTACATTTTTAGAGGAATTAGTCCTCTAAATTCACCCCTCCACTTT,CASSYIFRGISPLNSPLHF
TRBJ1-6,few,13,TRBV21-1,NA,TGTGCCAGCCCCCCTAGGGGTTGTTCACCCCTCCACTTT,CASPPRGCSPLHF
TRBJ1-4,NA,12,TRBV29-1,TRBD1,TGCAGCGCAAGACAGGGCGGAGAAAAACTGTTTTTT,CSARQGGEKLFF
TRBJ1-1,once,14,TRBV5-4,NA,TGTGCCAGCAGCTTGAGCAGGGGGAACACTGAAGCTTTCTTT,CASSLSRGNTEAFF
TRBJ2-7,NA,14,TRBV7-2,TRBD1,TGTGCCAGCAGCCCCGGGACAGGTCCGTACGAGCAGTACTTC,CASSPGTGPYEQYF
TRBJ1-6,NA,18,TRBV13,NA,TGTGCCAGCAGCTTACGAGGGATGGGTGGGGGGAGTAATTCACCCCTCCACTTT,CASSLRGMGGGSNSPLHF
TRBJ2-7,once,14,TRBV5-1,TRBD1,TGCGCCAGCGGGACCGGACAGGGGACCTACGAGCAGTACTTC,CASGTGQGTYEQYF
TRBJ2-5,NA,14,TRBV4-1,NA,TGCGCCAGCAGCCAAGAAGAGGGAGGAGAGACCCAGTACTTC,CASSQEEGGETQYF
TRBJ1-5,NA,15,TRBV7-2,NA,TGTGCCAGCAGCTTATTAGGACAGAGCAATCAGCCCCAGCATTTT,CASSLLGQSNQPQHF
TRBJ2-5,NA,15,TRBV2,NA,TGTGCCAGCAGGACCGCAGGGGGGGGAGGAGAGACCCAGTACTTC,CASRTAGGGGETQYF
TRBJ2-7,NA,15,TRBV9,NA,TGTGCCAGCAGCGTAGGAACAGGGCCTTTAGCCGAGCAGTACTTC,CASSVGTGPLAEQYF
TRBJ2-1,NA,15,TRBV6-5,TRBD1,TGTGCCAGCAGTTACCTTGGACAGGGCTACAATGAGCAGTTCTTC,CASSYLGQGYNEQFF
TRBJ2-2,once,14,TRBV18,NA,TGTGCCAGCTCACCGGACTTGAACACCGGGGAGCTGTTTTTT,CASSPDLNTGELFF
TRBJ1-6,NA,15,TRBV7-6,NA,TGTGCCAGCAGCTTACAGGGTTCCCAAAATTCACCCCTCCACTTT,CASSLQGSQNSPLHF
TRBJ1-6,NA,13,TRBV6-5,NA,TGTGCCAGCAGTTATTCAATAGAGTCACCCCTCCACTTT,CASSYSIESPLHF
TRBJ2-7,NA,13,TRBV5-6,NA,TGTGCCAGCAGCGCCAGAGATTCTGTCGAGCAGTACTTC,CASSARDSVEQYF
TRBJ1-5,NA,14,TRBV25-1,NA,TGTGCCAGCAGTGAAGTAGGGGGAGAGCAGCCCCAGCATTTT,CASSEVGGEQPQHF
TRBJ1-4,NA,15,TRBV14,NA,TGTGCCAGCAGCCAAACCGGCAGGGTGGGTGAAAAACTGTTTTTT,CASSQTGRVGEKLFF
TRBJ2-7,once,15,TRBV7-2,NA,TGTGCCAGCAGCTTAACTCTGGGGAGGTACTACGAGCAGTACTTC,CASSLTLGRYYEQYF
TRBJ2-7,NA,14,TRBV18,NA,TGTGCCAGCTCACCAGGTACCCGGGCGTACGAGCAGTACTTC,CASSPGTRAYEQYF
TRBJ1-3,NA,16,TRBV2,TRBD1,TGTGCCAGCAGTGAAAGTCGGACAGGGACTGGAAACACCATATATTTT,CASSESRTGTGNTIYF
TRBJ1-6,NA,15,TRBV27,TRBD1,TGTGCCAGCAGTCACCCAGGGGGCGGGGATTCACCCCTCCACTTT,CASSHPGGGDSPLHF
TRBJ2-1,NA,13,TRBV5-1,NA,TGCGCCAGCAGCAGGGACTTAAACAATGAGCAGTTCTTC,CASSRDLNNEQFF
TRBJ1-3,NA,17,TRBV19,NA,TGTGCCAGTAGTATAGTTGGAGGGCGCTTCTCTGGAAACACCATATATTTT,CASSIVGGRFSGNTIYF
TRBJ2-5,NA,10,TRBV29-1,NA,TGCAGCGGGGGGGCGGAGACCCAGTACTTC,CSGGAETQYF
TRBJ2-7,NA,13,TRBV5-1,NA,TGCGCCAGCAGCCTGACTAGGGCCGGAGAGCAGTACTTC,CASSLTRAGEQYF
TRBJ1-6,few,17,TRBV7-3,NA,TGTGCCAGCAGCCCAGACTCCCGAGGCGCCAATAATTCACCCCTCCACTTT,CASSPDSRGANNSPLHF
TRBJ1-1,few,15,TRBV7-2,TRBD1,TGTGCCAGCAGCGAGGCCGGGACAGCTGCCACTGAAGCTTTCTTT,CASSEAGTAATEAFF
TRBJ1-1,few,13,TRBV7-3,NA,TGTGCCAGCAGCTTAATACGGAACACTGAAGCTTTCTTT,CASSLIRNTEAFF
TRBJ2-1,NA,14,TRBV6-5,NA,TGTGCCAGCACCCCAGGCCAAGGGTACAATGAGCAGTTCTTC,CASTPGQGYNEQFF
TRBJ1-1,once,13,TRBV29-1,NA,TGCAGCGTCACCAGGGTAATGAGATCTGAAGCTTTCTTT,CSVTRVMRSEAFF
TRBJ2-7,NA,13,TRBV7-9,NA,TGTGCCAGCAGTAAAAGGGCCCCCTACGAGCAGTACTTC,CASSKRAPYEQYF
TRBJ2-7,NA,15,TRBV7-2,TRBD2,TGTGCCAGCAGCTTAGGACTAGCGGGAGTTTTAGAGCAGTACTTC,CASSLGLAGVLEQYF
TRBJ2-3,NA,17,TRBV7-9,TRBD2,TGTGCCAGCAGCTCGGCACTAGCGGGGGGGCCTTCAGATACGCAGTATTTT,CASSSALAGGPSDTQYF
TRBJ1-2,NA,15,TRBV4-3,NA,TGCGCCAGCAGCCGGGAACAGGGAGGGAACTATGGCTACACCTTC,CASSREQGGNYGYTF
TRBJ1-5,NA,14,TRBV7-9,NA,TGTGCCAGCAGCTTCGGAGGTGGGGCTCAGCCCCAGCATTTT,CASSFGGGAQPQHF
TRBJ1-1,NA,13,TRBV11-1,NA,TGTGCCAGCAGCGTACTCCGGAACACTGAAGCTTTCTTT,CASSVLRNTEAFF
TRBJ1-1,once,16,TRBV4-2,NA,TGTGCCAGCAGCCCAAGGAGAGGGGGGCTCAACACTGAAGCTTTCTTT,CASSPRRGGLNTEAFF
TRBJ1-1,NA,15,TRBV6-4,TRBD1,TGTGCCAGGAGTTATCACGGACAGGGCTACACTGAAGCTTTCTTT,CARSYHGQGYTEAFF